The 8 T cell receptor beta chains in this list originate from one sample, sequenced in a study of control samples from healthy donors and cancer patients. Here immunoSEQ multiplex PCR was the method, and the copy in TCRdb shows in-frame clones only, minus some. The top ten clones hold 2.9% of a sample with tens of thousands of clones, about four fifths of them seen once. Source material: PBMCs. These receptors came from a woman aged 50 to 60 with lung cancer.

This clone was seen once. The J gene is TRBJ1-2, the V gene TRBV24-1; possible D gene TRBD1, 6 bases. Trimming left V 1 base short and J 6 bases short, with 11 bases between. Germline CDR1 and CDR2: KGHDR and SFDVKD. The CDR3 length is 14 residues. As DNA, the CDR3 is TGTGCCACCAGTGATTTTGGGGGGCCGGATGGCTACACCTTC. It translates to CATSDFGGPDGYTF.

The chain carries TRBV30 and TRBJ1-2; D is unclear. The CDR3 covers 11 residues. Germline CDR1 is GTSNPN and CDR2 is SVGIG (reference sequence). The V and J ends lost 1 base and 8 bases respectively, with 8 bases between them. The CDR3 region has the DNA TGTGCCTGGAGTGAGCGCAGAGGCTACACCTTC. Translating it yields CAWSERRGYTF.

This rearrangement joins TRBV12-3 or TRBV12-4 to TRBJ1-1; D uncertain. This CDR3 is 13 amino acids long. Trimming stripped 2 bases from V and 3 bases from J, with 7 bases between. The CDR3 nucleotides are TGTGCCAGCAGTTTACCACCTCACACTGAAGCTTTCTTT. Translation gives CASSLPPHTEAFF.

V usage is TRBV7-9 and J usage is TRBJ1-4; TRBD1 aligns across 8 bases. The germline gives CDR1 SEHNR, CDR2 FQNEAQ (reference sequence). V trimming: 2 bases; J trimming: 0 bases; junction bases outside the gene matches: 5. The CDR3 runs 17 residues. CDR3 sequence reads: CASSLSGQASTNEKLFF. The CDR3 DNA follows: TGTGCCAGCAGCTTATCGGGACAGGCATCAACTAATGAAAAACTGTTTTTT. Together with reference TRBV7-9 and TRBJ1-4, the CDR3 gives the full variable domain: DTGVSQNPRHKITKRGQNVTFRCDPISEHNRLYWYRQTLGQGPEFLTYFQNEAQLEKSRLLSDRFSAERPKGSFSTLEIQRTEQGDSAMYLCASSLSGQASTNEKLFFGSGTQLSVL.

The chain is built from TRBV5-1 and TRBJ2-3; D unclear. The CDR3 is 12 residues long. Per the germline V gene, CDR1 is SGHRS and CDR2 is YFSETQ. V lost 0 bases and J lost 6, with 5 bases in between. The CDR3 DNA sequence: TGCGCCAGCAGCTTGGAGCGCGATACGCAGTATTTT. Translating it yields CASSLERDTQYF.

CDR3 residues: CATSRGQGTGELFF. The CDR3 DNA reads as TGTGCCACCTCTAGGGGACAAGGCACCGGGGAGCTGTTTTTT. V usage is TRBV24-1 and J usage is TRBJ2-2; tentatively, D is TRBD1 (6 bases). This CDR3 is built from 14 residues. The ends were cut back, 9 bases at V and 4 bases at J, with 14 bases in the middle. Germline V gives CDR1 KGHDR, CDR2 SFDVKD.

This chain joins TRBV7-9 and TRBJ1-1; TRBD1 is a possible D gene (5 bases). The V end lost 3 bases, the J end lost 4 bases, and 18 bases lay between the germline ends. CDR3 length: 16 amino acids. Germline values: CDR1 SEHNR, CDR2 FQNEAQ (reference sequence). CDR3 region: CASSFWAIGTLTEAFF. DNA of the CDR3: TGTGCCAGCAGCTTTTGGGCAATCGGGACTCTCACTGAAGCTTTCTTT.

This clone occurred once. This chain joins TRBV6-5 and TRBJ1-1, with TRBD1 identical over 7 bases. This CDR3 has 14 residues. The V segment lost 4 bases and the J segment 3 bases; nucleotides outside the gene matches: 5. From germline, CDR1 is MNHEY and CDR2 SVGAGI. CDR3 DNA sequence: TGTGCCAGCAGTTCGGACAGGCAGGACACTGAAGCTTTCTTT. Its protein is CASSSDRQDTEAFF.